The present entry profiles one T cell receptor beta chain with its context. V trimming: 5 bases; J trimming: 4 bases; junction bases outside the gene matches: 15. The germline V gene encodes CDR1 MNHEY and CDR2 SVGEGT. The CDR3 loop spans 19 amino acids. Clones were read by immunoSEQ multiplex PCR, and TCRdb kept only the in-frame ones, dropping some. The data contain 1,800 or so clones, over 70% of them singletons. This entry is derived from a study of brain metastases from non-small cell lung cancer. The sequenced sample consisted of tissue from a brain metastasis. The genes are TRBV6-2 or TRBV6-3 and TRBJ2-3, with TRBD2 matching over 13 bases. The receptor was derived from a donor aged 40 or older with non-small cell lung cancer. CDR3 nucleotides: TGTGCCAGCAGTCTTACTAGCGGGGGGGCAGGTGGATGCTCAGATACGCAGTATTTT. Encoded protein: CASSLTSGGAGGCSDTQYF.